Presented here are 9 T cell receptor beta chains from one specimen sequenced in a study of blood T cell repertoires in COVID-19. The protocol was immunoSEQ multiplex PCR, while the TCRdb copy is restricted to in-frame clones and leaves out a portion. The sample holds about 240,000 clones; approximately 86% are singletons and the top ten take 3% to 4%. Sequenced: PBMCs or T cells enriched from blood (not recorded which). The receptors come from a woman in her thirties or forties with acute COVID-19.

This clone turned up a few times. The chain has TRBV6-5 and TRBJ1-1, with D hard to call. Per the germline V gene, CDR1 is MNHEY and CDR2 is SVGAGI. The V and J ends lost 7 bases and 1 base respectively, with 4 bases between them. The CDR3 spans 11 residues. The CDR3 DNA is TGTGCCAGCATGAGGAACACTGAAGCTTTCTTT. Encoded protein: CASMRNTEAFF.

The rearrangement uses TRBV7-9 and TRBJ2-2, with 10 bases matching TRBD1. The CDR3 runs 15 residues. V lost 5 bases and J lost 5; bases outside the gene matches: 5. Germline CDR1 is SEHNR and CDR2 is FQNEAQ (reference sequence). CDR3 nucleotide sequence: TGTGCCAGCAGCGAATGGACAGGGGGAACCGGGGAGCTGTTTTTT. The encoded protein is CASSEWTGGTGELFF.

This chain connects TRBV6-5 to TRBJ1-1, with TRBD1 matching 7 bases. The J segment lost 1 base and the V segment lost 0 bases, leaving 2 bases of the junction unmatched. Germline lookup yields CDR1 MNHEY and CDR2 SVGAGI. The CDR3 is made up of 15 amino acids. CDR3 nucleotide sequence: TGTGCCAGCAGTTACTCTGGGACAGCGAACACTGAAGCTTTCTTT. Its translation is CASSYSGTANTEAFF.

The chain recombines TRBV18 with TRBJ1-1; possibly TRBD1 for D (6 bases). This CDR3 region has 13 residues. Germline V gene lookup returns CDR1 KGHSH and CDR2 LQKENI. CDR3 sequence (DNA): TGTCTACACCCTCGAAGACAGGCGGGTGAAGCTTTCTTT. This gives the protein CLHPRRQAGEAFF.

V gene TRBV11-3 combines with J gene TRBJ2-1; 11 nucleotides line up with TRBD2. CDR1 is SGHNT, CDR2 YENEEA, per germline. This CDR3 contains 16 residues. Trimming at V came to 4 bases and at J to 4 bases, leaving 6 bases not matched to a gene. CDR3 amino acids: CASSSYLAGGYNEQFF. Written as DNA, the CDR3 is TGTGCCAGCAGCTCCTACCTAGCGGGGGGATACAATGAGCAGTTCTTC.

The genes are TRBV5-1 and TRBJ1-2; TRBD1 matches at 7 bases. This CDR3 has 14 residues. Germline trimming cut 4 bases from V and 4 bases from J; bases unmatched to any gene: 7. Looked up from germline, CDR1 is SGHRS and CDR2 is YFSETQ. The CDR3 region has the DNA TGCGCCAGCAGCCCGGACGACAGGGTCTATGGCTACACCTTC. Its protein product is CASSPDDRVYGYTF.

The J gene is TRBJ2-1, the V gene TRBV2; 10 positions match TRBD1. The CDR3 is 17 residues long. Trimming removed 2 bases from V and 5 bases from J; junction bases left unmatched: 9. Germline CDR1 SNHLY, CDR2 FYNNEI. The CDR3 protein is CASSEKLRDRGHNEQFF. The DNA of the CDR3 is TGTGCCAGCAGTGAAAAGTTACGGGACAGGGGCCACAATGAGCAGTTCTTC.

The chain is built from TRBV11-3 and TRBJ2-4; a weak D match, TRBD1 (6 bases). The CDR3 totals 12 residues. Germline-derived CDR1 and CDR2 are SGHNT and YENEEA. With 8 bases removed from V and 4 bases from J, the gap between germline ends came to 9 bases. The CDR3 reads CASRDRKNIQYF. DNA of the CDR3: TGTGCCAGCCGCGACAGGAAAAACATTCAGTACTTC. The complete variable domain, with remaining parts taken from reference TRBV11-3 and TRBJ2-4, reads EAGVVQSPRYKIIEKKQPVAFWCNPISGHNTLYWYLQNLGQGPELLIRYENEEAVDDSQLPKDRFSAERLKGVDSTLKIQPAELGDSAVYLCASRDRKNIQYFGAGTRLSVL.

V is TRBV11-3 and J is TRBJ2-5; 7 nucleotides align to TRBD2. This CDR3 has 15 residues. V shed 0 bases and J 5 bases; nucleotides not matched to a gene: 6. Germline CDR1 reads SGHNT; CDR2 reads YENEEA. CDR3 sequence: CASSLDEAGGETQYF. Here the CDR3 DNA reads TGTGCCAGCAGCTTAGATGAGGCCGGGGGGGAGACCCAGTACTTC.